The source of this T cell receptor (beta chain) is a study of cytomegalovirus exposure and HLA in healthy donors. Study as a whole: Inside one of the first data releases sat around 80 million unique TCRs taken from HLA-typed donors.

Nobody recorded the CMV serostatus of this donor. Researchers ran the PCR with 60 Vbeta and 13 Jbeta primers. Method: immunoSEQ multiplex PCR; TCRdb's copy keeps in-frame clones and lacks some. The sample yields approximately 100,000 clones, 74% seen once. CDR1 MNHEY and CDR2 SVGAGI come from the germline V gene. This CDR3 comprises 11 residues. V was shortened by 7 bases and J by 5 bases, with 9 bases between the two germline ends. The origin of this receptor is a human donor in good health. Sequencing was done on a sample of PBMCs. The chain carries TRBV6-5 and TRBJ2-7; possible D gene TRBD2, 6 bases. CDR3 in DNA: TGTGCCAGCACGCGGGGCCACGAGCAGTACTTC. This encodes CASTRGHEQYF.